A single sample is the source of the 5 T cell receptor beta chains below, sequenced in a study of technical replicates of blood from several donors. Sequenced by immunoSEQ multiplex PCR; TCRdb stores in-frame clones only, minus some. The sample includes approximately 85,000 clones, around 94% of them seen just once. The sequenced sample consisted of T cells isolated from PBMCs. These receptor sequences come from a human donor in good health.

The CDR3 DNA reads as TGTGCCAGCAGTCCCCAGGGTTTCACCGGGGAGCTGTTTTTT. Amino acid sequence: CASSPQGFTGELFF. The V and J genes are TRBV7-8 and TRBJ2-2; perhaps TRBD1 as D (5 bases). The CDR3 spans 14 residues. Per the germline V gene, CDR1 is SGHVS and CDR2 is FQNEAQ. Trimming took 6 bases from V and 4 from J, leaving 12 bases between them.

The rearrangement uses TRBV19 and TRBJ2-3; a weak D match, TRBD2 (5 bases). CDR1 LNHDA and CDR2 SQIVND come from the germline V gene (reference sequence). This CDR3 region has 13 residues. V was pared by 6 bases and J by 5 bases, with 12 bases between. CDR3 sequence: CASSFRDKDTQYF. The CDR3 DNA reads TGTGCCAGTAGCTTTCGGGATAAAGATACGCAGTATTTT.

The chain has TRBV5-1 and TRBJ2-1; TRBD2 agrees at 8 bases. Germline assignment: CDR1 SGHRS and CDR2 YFSETQ. Germline trimming cut 1 base from V and 0 bases from J; bases unmatched to any gene: 6. The CDR3 length is 17 residues. CDR3 DNA: TGCGCCAGCAGCTTGTTGGAACGGGGGGGCTCCTACAATGAGCAGTTCTTC. This gives the protein CASSLLERGGSYNEQFF.

The chain recombines TRBV12-5 with TRBJ2-3; TRBD2 agrees at 7 bases. The germline V gene has CDR1 LGHNT and CDR2 FRNRAP. V was clipped by 0 bases and J by 0 bases; unmatched bases: 9. The CDR3 spans 18 residues. The CDR3 loop is CASGLVLTSSFSTDTQYF. The CDR3 bases are TGTGCTAGTGGTTTGGTATTGACTAGCAGTTTTAGCACAGATACGCAGTATTTT. The complete variable domain, with remaining parts taken from reference TRBV12-5 and TRBJ2-3, reads DARVTQTPRHKVTEMGQEVTMRCQPILGHNTVFWYRQTMMQGLELLAYFRNRAPLDDSGMPKDRFSAEMPDATLATLKIQPSEPRDSAVYFCASGLVLTSSFSTDTQYFGPGTRLTVL.

This clone is a singleton in its sample. This chain connects TRBV6-5 to TRBJ2-5; 7 bases are shared with TRBD1. Germline trimming cut 6 bases from V and 1 base from J; bases unmatched to any gene: 2. CDR3 length: 13 amino acids. The V gene's germline CDR1 is MNHEY and CDR2 SVGAGI. CDR3 nucleotides: TGTGCCAGCAGCCGACAGGGCCAAGAGACCCAGTACTTC. Encoded protein: CASSRQGQETQYF.